Sequencing of this TCR beta chain was carried out in a study of cytomegalovirus exposure and HLA in healthy donors. Findings and caveats of the study: The finding came from a later analysis; first-cohort TCR clusters tended to co-occur in the 130 or so validation repertoires. Some public TCRs appeared in many individuals, while most sequences were rare.

This CDR3 comprises 17 residues. Looked up from germline, CDR1 is MDHEN and CDR2 is SYDVKM. V was clipped by 5 bases and J by 0 bases, with 19 bases between them. Assay: immunoSEQ multiplex PCR; the TCRdb copy retains only in-frame clones and omits some. The sample carries about 88,000 clones, about four fifths recorded once. This clone occurred once. What it binds is unknown. Sequences were obtained from PBMCs. V and J are TRBV28 and TRBJ1-2; D may be TRBD1 (6 bases). The sequence came from a woman under 30 in good health and CMV-seropositive. The CDR3 sequence: CASSHGTLTFSNYGYTF. CDR3 coding DNA: TGTGCCAGCAGTCACGGGACACTTACCTTTTCTAACTATGGCTACACCTTC.